These T cell receptor beta chains were read from a single sample in a study of cytomegalovirus exposure and HLA in healthy donors. TCRdb's copy holds only in-frame clones and misses some; the assay was immunoSEQ multiplex PCR. The sample carries some 170,000 clones, 80% to 90% recorded once. Sample: PBMCs. The receptors derive from a woman under 40 in good health and CMV-seronegative. CDR3s include the opening cysteine and the closing phenylalanine or tryptophan. A D gene is named only where the DNA matches it firmly. The size entry is marked missing in some rows and otherwise reads once, few, many or a size class.

V,J,D,size,DNA,CDR3
TRBV6-5,TRBJ2-5,NA,NA,TGTGCCAGCAGTCGGACAGTACAAGAGACCCAGTACTTC,CASSRTVQETQYF
TRBV27,TRBJ2-7,TRBD1,NA,TGTGCCAGCAGTCCGGGACAGGCCTACGAGCAGTACTTC,CASSPGQAYEQYF
TRBV7-9,TRBJ1-2,TRBD1,NA,TGTGCCAGCAGCTTAGGACAGGGATCTAACTATGGCTACACCTTC,CASSLGQGSNYGYTF
TRBV20-1,TRBJ2-7,NA,NA,TGCAGTGCCTCCCTCGAGCAGTACTTC,CSASLEQYF
TRBV6-1,TRBJ1-5,NA,few,TGTGCCAGCAGTGAAATGGCTGGGCAGGGCATTCAGCCCCAGCATTTT,CASSEMAGQGIQPQHF
TRBV5-1,TRBJ1-1,NA,NA,TGCGCCAGCAGCCCCCAATGGGTGGTTACAGGGAAAACAACTGAAGCTTTCTTT,CASSPQWVVTGKTTEAFF
TRBV19,TRBJ1-1,NA,NA,TGTGCCAGTAGTGACTTTAAGATCATGAACACTGAAGCTTTCTTT,CASSDFKIMNTEAFF
TRBV2,TRBJ2-5,NA,NA,TGTGCCAGCAGCGAGAGTAAAATAGAGACCCAGTACTTC,CASSESKIETQYF
TRBV7-9,TRBJ1-2,TRBD1,NA,TGTGCCAGCAGCGGAACGGACAGGGGGGCCCTAGTTGGCTACACCTTC,CASSGTDRGALVGYTF
TRBV18,TRBJ1-3,NA,NA,TGTGCCAGCTCATCCAGCGGGAGGAACACCATATATTTT,CASSSSGRNTIYF
TRBV2,TRBJ2-1,NA,NA,TGTGCCAGCAGTGGAGGGCAAGTCGACAATGAGCAGTTCTTC,CASSGGQVDNEQFF
TRBV5-1,TRBJ2-1,TRBD2,NA,TGCGCCAGCAGCTACGGACTAGCGGGGGGCCGAGCCAATGAGCAGTTCTTC,CASSYGLAGGRANEQFF
TRBV27,TRBJ1-2,NA,NA,TGTGCCAGCAGTTTATCGAGGGCGGTTAACTATGGCTACACCTTC,CASSLSRAVNYGYTF
TRBV7-9,TRBJ1-4,NA,NA,TGTGCCAGCACCCCTACGGCAACTAATGAAAAACTGTTTTTT,CASTPTATNEKLFF
TRBV6-5,TRBJ1-1,NA,NA,TGTGCCAGCAGTTGGAGAAGGGGTGAAGCTTTCTTT,CASSWRRGEAFF